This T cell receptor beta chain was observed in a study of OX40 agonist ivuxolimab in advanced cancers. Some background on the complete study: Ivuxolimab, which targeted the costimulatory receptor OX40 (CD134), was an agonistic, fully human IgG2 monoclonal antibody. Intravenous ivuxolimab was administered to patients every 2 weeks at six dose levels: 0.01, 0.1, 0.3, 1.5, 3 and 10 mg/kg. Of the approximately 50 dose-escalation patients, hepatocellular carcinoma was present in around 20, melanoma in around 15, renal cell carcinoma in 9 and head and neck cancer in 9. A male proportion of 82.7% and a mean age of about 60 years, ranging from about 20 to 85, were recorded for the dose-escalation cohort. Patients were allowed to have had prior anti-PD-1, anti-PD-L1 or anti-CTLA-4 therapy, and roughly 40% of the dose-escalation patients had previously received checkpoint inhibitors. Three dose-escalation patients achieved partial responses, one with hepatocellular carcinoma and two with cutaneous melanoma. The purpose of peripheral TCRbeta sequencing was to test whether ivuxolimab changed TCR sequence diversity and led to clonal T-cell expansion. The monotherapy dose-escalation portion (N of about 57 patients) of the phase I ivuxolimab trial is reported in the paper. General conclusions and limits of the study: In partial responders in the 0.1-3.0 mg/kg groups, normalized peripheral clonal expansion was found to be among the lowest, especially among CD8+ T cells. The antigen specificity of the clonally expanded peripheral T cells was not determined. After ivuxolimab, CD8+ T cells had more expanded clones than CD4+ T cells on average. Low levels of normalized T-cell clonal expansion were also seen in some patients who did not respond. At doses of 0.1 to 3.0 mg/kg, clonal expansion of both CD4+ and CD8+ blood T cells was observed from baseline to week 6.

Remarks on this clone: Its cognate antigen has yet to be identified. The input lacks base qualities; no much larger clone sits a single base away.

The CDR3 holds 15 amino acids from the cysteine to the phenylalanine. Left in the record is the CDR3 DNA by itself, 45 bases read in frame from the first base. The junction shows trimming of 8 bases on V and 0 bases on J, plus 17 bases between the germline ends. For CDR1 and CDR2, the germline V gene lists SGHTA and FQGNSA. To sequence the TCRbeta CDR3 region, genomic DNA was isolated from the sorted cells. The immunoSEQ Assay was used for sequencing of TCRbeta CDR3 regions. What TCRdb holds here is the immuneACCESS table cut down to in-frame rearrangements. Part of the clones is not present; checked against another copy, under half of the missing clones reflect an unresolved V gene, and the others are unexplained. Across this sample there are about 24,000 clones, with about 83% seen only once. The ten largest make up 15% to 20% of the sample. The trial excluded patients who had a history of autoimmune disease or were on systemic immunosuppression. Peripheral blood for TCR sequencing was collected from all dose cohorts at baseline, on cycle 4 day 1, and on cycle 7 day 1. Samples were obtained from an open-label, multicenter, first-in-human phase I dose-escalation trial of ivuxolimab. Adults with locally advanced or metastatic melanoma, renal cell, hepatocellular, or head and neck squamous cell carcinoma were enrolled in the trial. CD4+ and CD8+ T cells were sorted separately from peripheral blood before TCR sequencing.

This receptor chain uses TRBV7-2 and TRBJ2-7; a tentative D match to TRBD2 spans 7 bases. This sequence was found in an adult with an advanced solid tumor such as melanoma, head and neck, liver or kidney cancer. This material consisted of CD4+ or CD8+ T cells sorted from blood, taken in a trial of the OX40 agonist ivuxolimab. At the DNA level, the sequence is TGTGCCAGCTCCGGGGGCGGGGGCCACTCCTACGAGCAGTACTTC. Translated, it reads CASSGGGGHSYEQYF.